This T cell receptor (beta chain) was identified during a study of blood T cells in healthy people across ages. Whole-study context: When template switching was applied, about one barcoded beta molecule was captured per two T cells. Study-wide points: Strong correlation linked observed beta diversity and percent naive T cells.

A second PCR of about 7 to 12 cycles used a sample-barcoded 5' primer and a J-beta primer mix. TCRdb reprocessed the 5' RACE reads with MiXCR, giving one entry per CDR3 protein. Of 450,000 to 700,000 distinct CDR3 sequences in the sample, 25% to 30% were seen once. This clonotype has just a few counts. Its antigen is not identified. Per-sample yields of isolated PBMCs were at least 6 million. Germline CDR1 reads MNHNY; CDR2 reads SVGAGI (reference sequence). The CDR3 length is 14 residues. V lost 2 bases and J lost 5; bases outside the gene matches: 5. The source material was blood. J is TRBJ2-5 and V is TRBV6-6; 7 bases map to TRBD2. The TCR sequence derives from a woman aged 70-85 years in good health. In nucleotides, the CDR3 is TGTGCCAGCAGTTACCTAACTAGCGTGGAGACCCAGTACTTC. As protein: CASSYLTSVETQYF.